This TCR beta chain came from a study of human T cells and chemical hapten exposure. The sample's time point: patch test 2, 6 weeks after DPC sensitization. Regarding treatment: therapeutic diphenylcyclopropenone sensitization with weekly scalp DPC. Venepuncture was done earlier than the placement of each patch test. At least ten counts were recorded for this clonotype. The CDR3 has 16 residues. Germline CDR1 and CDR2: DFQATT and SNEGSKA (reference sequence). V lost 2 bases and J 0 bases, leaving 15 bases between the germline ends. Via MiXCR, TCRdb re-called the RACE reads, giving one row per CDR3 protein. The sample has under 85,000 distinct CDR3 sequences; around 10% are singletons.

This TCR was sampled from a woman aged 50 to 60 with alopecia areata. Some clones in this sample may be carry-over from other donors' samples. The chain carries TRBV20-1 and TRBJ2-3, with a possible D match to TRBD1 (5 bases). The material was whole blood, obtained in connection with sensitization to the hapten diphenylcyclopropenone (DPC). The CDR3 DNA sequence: TGCAGTGCTAGACCCCGGGCTAGGGGAAGCACAGATACGCAGTATTTT. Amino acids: CSARPRARGSTDTQYF.